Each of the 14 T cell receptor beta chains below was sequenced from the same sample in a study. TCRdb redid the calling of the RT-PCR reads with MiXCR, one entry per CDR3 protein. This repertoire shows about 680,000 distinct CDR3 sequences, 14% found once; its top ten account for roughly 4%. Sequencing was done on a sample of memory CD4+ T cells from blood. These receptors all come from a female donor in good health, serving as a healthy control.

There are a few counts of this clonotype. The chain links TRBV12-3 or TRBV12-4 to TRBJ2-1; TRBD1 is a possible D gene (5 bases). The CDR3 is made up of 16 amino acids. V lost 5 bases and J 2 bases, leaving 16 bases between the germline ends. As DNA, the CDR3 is TGTGCCAGCAGTCCCCAGGGTCAACTTGCCTACAATGAGCAGTTCTTC. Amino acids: CASSPQGQLAYNEQFF.

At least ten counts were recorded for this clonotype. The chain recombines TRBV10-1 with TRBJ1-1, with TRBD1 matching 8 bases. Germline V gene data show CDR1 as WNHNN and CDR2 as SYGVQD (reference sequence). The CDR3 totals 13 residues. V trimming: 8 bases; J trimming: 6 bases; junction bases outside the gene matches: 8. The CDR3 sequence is CASSHRGRPEAFF. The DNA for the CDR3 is TGCGCCAGCTCGCACAGGGGGAGGCCTGAAGCTTTCTTT.

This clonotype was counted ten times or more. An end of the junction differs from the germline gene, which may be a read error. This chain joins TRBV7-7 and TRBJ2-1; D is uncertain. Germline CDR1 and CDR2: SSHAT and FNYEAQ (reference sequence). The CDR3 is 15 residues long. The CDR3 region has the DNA TGTGCTAGCAGCCAGGACGCCGGCGATAATAGAGAGCAGTTCTTC. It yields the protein CASSQDAGDNREQFF.

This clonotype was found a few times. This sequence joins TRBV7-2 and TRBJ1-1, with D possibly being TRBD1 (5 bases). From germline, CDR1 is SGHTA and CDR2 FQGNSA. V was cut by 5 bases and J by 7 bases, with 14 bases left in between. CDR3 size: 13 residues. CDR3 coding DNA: TGTGCCAGCAGCCCAATGGGGCCCAGTGAAGCTTTCTTT. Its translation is CASSPMGPSEAFF.

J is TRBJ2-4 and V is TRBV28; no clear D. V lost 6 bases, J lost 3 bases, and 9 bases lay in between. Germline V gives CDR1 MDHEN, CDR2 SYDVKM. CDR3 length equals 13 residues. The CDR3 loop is CASSEASKNIQYF. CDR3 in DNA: TGTGCCAGCAGCGAGGCCAGCAAAAACATTCAGTACTTC.

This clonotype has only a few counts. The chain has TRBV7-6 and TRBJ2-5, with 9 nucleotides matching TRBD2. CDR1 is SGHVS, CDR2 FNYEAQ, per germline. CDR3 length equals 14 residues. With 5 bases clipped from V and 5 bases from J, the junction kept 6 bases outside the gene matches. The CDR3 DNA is TGTGCCAGCAGCATTAGCGGGAGTAGGGAGACCCAGTACTTC. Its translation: CASSISGSRETQYF.

CDR3 loop: CASSLADRGFTEAFF. The CDR3, as DNA: TGTGCCAGCAGCTTGGCCGACCGGGGGTTCACTGAAGCTTTCTTT. This sequence joins TRBV5-4 and TRBJ1-1; D is possibly TRBD1 (5 bases). Germline V gene data show CDR1 as SGHNT and CDR2 as YYREEE (reference sequence). V lost 0 bases and J 4 bases, leaving 13 bases between the germline ends. The CDR3 sequence is 15 residues long.

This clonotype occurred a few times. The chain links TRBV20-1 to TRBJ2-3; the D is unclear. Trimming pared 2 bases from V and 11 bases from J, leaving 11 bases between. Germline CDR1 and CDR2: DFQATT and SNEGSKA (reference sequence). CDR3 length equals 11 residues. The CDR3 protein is CSARNLAGQYF. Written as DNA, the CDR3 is TGCAGTGCTAGAAATCTCGCAGGGCAGTATTTT.

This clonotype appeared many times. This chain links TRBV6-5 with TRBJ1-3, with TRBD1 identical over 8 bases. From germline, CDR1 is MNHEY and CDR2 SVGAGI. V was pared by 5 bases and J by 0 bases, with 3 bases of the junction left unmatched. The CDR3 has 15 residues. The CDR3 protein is CASSGQGLSGNTIYF. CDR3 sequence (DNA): TGTGCCAGCAGTGGACAGGGACTCTCTGGAAACACCATATATTTT.

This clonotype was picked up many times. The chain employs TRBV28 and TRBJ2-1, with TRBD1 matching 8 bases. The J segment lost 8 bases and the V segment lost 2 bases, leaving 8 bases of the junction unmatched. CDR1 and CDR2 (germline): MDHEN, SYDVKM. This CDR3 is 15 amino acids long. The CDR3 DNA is TGTGCCAGCAGTTTAGAACAGGGGGGTGTCGATGAGCAGTTCTTC. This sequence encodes CASSLEQGGVDEQFF.

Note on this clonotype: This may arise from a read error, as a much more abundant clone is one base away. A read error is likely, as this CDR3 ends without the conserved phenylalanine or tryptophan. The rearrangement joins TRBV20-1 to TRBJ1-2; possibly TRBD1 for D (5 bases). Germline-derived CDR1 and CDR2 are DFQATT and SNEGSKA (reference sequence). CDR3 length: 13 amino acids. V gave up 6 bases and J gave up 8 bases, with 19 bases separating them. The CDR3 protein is CSALAGGRRGYTL. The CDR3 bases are TGCAGTGCCCTAGCGGGGGGACGACGGGGCTACACCTTA.

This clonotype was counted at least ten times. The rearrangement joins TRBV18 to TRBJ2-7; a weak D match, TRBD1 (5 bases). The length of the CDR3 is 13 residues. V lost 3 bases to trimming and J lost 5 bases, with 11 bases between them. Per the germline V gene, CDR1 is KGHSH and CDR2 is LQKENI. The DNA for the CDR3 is TGTGCCAGCTCACCGGTAATGGGGCACGAGCAGTACTTC. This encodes CASSPVMGHEQYF.

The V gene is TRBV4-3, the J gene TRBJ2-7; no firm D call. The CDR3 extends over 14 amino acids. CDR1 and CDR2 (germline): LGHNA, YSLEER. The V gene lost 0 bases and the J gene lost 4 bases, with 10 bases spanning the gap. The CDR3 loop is CASSQEDIEYEQYF. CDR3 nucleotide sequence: TGCGCCAGCAGCCAAGAAGACATTGAGTACGAGCAGTACTTC.

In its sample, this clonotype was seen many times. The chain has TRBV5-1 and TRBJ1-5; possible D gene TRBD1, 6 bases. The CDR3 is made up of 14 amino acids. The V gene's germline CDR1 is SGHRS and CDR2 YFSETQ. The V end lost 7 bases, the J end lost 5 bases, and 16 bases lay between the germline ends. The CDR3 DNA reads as TGCGCCAGCGGATTGGGGGGCGCGGATCAGCCCCAGCATTTT. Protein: CASGLGGADQPQHF.